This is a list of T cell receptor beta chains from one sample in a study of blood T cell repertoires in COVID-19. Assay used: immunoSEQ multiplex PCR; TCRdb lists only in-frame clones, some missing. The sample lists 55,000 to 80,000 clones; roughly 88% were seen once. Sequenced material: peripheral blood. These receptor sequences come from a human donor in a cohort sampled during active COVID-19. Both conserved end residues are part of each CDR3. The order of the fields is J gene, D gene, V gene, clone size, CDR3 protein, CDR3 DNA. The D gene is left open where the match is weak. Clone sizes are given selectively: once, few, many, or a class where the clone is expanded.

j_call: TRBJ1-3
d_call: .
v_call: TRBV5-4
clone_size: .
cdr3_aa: CASSRGSSTSGNTIYF
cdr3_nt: TGTGCCAGCAGCCGGGGGAGCAGTACCTCTGGAAACACCATATATTTT

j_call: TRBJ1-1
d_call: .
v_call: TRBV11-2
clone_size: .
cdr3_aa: CASSPLQVQGLNTEAFF
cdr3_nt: TGTGCCAGCAGCCCTCTCCAGGTGCAGGGCCTGAACACTGAAGCTTTCTTT

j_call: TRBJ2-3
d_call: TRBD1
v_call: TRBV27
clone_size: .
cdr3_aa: CASSPYTGTGSIDTQYF
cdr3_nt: TGTGCCAGCAGTCCCTACACCGGGACAGGGTCTATAGATACGCAGTATTTT

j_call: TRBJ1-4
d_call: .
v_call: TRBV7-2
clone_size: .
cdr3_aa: CASSLIEWTANEKLFF
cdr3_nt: TGTGCCAGCAGCCTAATAGAATGGACAGCTAATGAAAAACTGTTTTTT

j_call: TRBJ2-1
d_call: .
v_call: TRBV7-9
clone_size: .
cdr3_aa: CASRTSEEGKSHEQFF
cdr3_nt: TGTGCCAGCAGGACGAGCGAGGAGGGAAAGAGCCATGAGCAGTTCTTC

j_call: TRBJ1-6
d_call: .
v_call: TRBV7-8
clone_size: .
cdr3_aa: CASSPGIRNSPLHF
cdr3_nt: TGTGCCAGCAGCCCGGGAATACGAAATTCACCCCTCCACTTT

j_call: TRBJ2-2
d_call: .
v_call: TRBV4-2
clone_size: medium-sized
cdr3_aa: CASSQDSGSGELFF
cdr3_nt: TGTGCCAGCAGCCAAGATTCAGGGTCCGGGGAGCTGTTTTTT

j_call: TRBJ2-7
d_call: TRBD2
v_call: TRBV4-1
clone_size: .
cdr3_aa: CASSQETSASSYEQYF
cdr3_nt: TGCGCCAGCAGCCAAGAGACTAGCGCTAGCTCCTACGAGCAGTACTTC

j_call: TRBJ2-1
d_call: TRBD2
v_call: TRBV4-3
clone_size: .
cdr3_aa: CASSQKGTSGRVVEQFF
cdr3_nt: TGCGCCAGCAGCCAGAAGGGAACTAGCGGGAGAGTTGTTGAGCAGTTCTTC

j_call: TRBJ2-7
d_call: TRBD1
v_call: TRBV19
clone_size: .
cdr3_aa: CASSIRGQNSYEQYF
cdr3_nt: TGTGCCAGTAGTATTAGGGGACAGAACTCCTACGAGCAGTACTTC

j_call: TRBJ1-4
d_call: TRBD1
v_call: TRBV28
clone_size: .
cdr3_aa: CASSERQGNEKLFF
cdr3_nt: TGTGCCAGCAGCGAGCGACAGGGTAACGAAAAACTGTTTTTT

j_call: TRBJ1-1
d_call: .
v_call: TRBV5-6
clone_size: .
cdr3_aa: CASSLGVGREAFF
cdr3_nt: TGTGCCAGCAGCCTGGGCGTGGGCAGAGAAGCTTTCTTT

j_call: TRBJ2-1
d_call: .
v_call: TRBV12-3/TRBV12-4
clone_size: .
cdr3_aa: CASIRDNEQFF
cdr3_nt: TGTGCCAGCATCCGGGACAATGAGCAGTTCTTC

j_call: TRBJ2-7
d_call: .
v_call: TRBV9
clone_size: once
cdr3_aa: CASSFGLGYEQYF
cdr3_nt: TGTGCCAGCAGCTTCGGACTTGGATACGAGCAGTACTTC

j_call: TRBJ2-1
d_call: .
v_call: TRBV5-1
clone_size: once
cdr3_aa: CASSSNREYNEQFF
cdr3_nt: TGCGCCAGCAGCTCCAACAGGGAATACAATGAGCAGTTCTTC

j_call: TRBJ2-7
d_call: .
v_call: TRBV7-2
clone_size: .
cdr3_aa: CASSLAHARDRYEQYF
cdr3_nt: TGTGCCAGCAGCTTAGCGCATGCGCGGGACCGTTACGAGCAGTACTTC

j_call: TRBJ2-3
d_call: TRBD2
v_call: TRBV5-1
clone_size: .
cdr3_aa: CASSSGLARGDTQYF
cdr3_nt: TGCGCCAGCAGTTCAGGACTAGCCCGGGGAGATACGCAGTATTTT

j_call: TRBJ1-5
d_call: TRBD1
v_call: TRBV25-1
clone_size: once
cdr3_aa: CASSESGTGSNQPQHF
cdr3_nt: TGTGCCAGCAGTGAATCGGGGACAGGTAGCAATCAGCCCCAGCATTTT

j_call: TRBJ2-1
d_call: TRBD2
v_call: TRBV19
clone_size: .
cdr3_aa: CASTWAAGRNYNEQFF
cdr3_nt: TGTGCCAGTACGTGGGCAGCGGGACGAAACTACAATGAGCAGTTCTTC

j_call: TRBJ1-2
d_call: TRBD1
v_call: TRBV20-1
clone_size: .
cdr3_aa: CSAGEGAGYGYTF
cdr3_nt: TGCAGTGCTGGTGAGGGGGCGGGTTATGGCTACACCTTC

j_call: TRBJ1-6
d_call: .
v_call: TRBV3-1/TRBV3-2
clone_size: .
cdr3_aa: CASRASDRASTELHF
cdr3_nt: TGTGCCAGCAGGGCATCCGACCGCGCATCCACGGAGCTCCACTTT

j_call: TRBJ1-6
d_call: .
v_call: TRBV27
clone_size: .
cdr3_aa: CAIRGGSYNSPLHF
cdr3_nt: TGTGCCATCCGAGGGGGTTCCTATAATTCACCCCTCCACTTT

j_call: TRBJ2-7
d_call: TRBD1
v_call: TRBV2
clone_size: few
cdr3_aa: CASSAGTGRLYEQYF
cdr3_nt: TGTGCCAGCAGCGCCGGGACAGGGAGGCTCTACGAGCAGTACTTC

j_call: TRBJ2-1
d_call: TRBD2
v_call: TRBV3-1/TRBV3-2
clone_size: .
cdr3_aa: CASSQGGGEQFF
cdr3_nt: TGTGCCAGCAGCCAAGGGGGGGGTGAGCAGTTCTTC

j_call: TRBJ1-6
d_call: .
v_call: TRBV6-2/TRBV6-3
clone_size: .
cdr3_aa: CASSYSRATGSPLHF
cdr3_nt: TGTGCCAGCAGTTACTCGCGGGCCACCGGTTCACCCCTCCACTTT

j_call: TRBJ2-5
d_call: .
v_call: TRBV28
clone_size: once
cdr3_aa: CASSSPRDLDEGVETQYF
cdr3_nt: TGTGCCAGCAGTTCACCCCGGGACCTCGATGAGGGGGTGGAGACCCAGTACTTC

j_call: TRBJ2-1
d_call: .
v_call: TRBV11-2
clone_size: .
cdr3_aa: CASRPIAGPSYNEQFF
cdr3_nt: TGTGCCAGCAGACCCATCGCGGGACCCTCCTACAATGAGCAGTTCTTC